This T cell receptor (beta chain) was observed in a study of cytomegalovirus exposure and HLA in healthy donors. The table came from immunoSEQ multiplex PCR; TCRdb's copy has only in-frame clones and leaves some out. The data show roughly 130,000 clones, under 90% seen once. Turning to this clone: The target antigen is unknown.

Study-wide points: Most TCRs appeared rarely, but some public TCRs recurred in many donors. Overall, approximately 150 TCR beta chains were annotated as cytomegalovirus-associated.

The 120-subject validation cohort, separate from the 666-subject first cohort, included the donors. CDR3 size: 16 residues. Per germline, CDR1 MDHEN and CDR2 SYDVKM. V shed 0 bases and J 4 bases; nucleotides not matched to a gene: 3. The chain combines TRBV28 with TRBJ2-3; TRBD1 matches 11 bases. Specimen: PBMCs. The sequence came from a man aged 30-40 years in good health and CMV-seronegative. The CDR3 protein is CASSLWGQGDADTQYF. CDR3 bases: TGTGCCAGCAGTTTATGGGGACAGGGGGACGCAGATACGCAGTATTTT. The full variable domain, its missing parts supplied by reference TRBV28 and TRBJ2-3, is DVKVTQSSRYLVKRTGEKVFLECVQDMDHENMFWYRQDPGLGLRLIYFSYDVKMKEKGDIPEGYSVSREKKERFSLILESASTNQTSMYLCASSLWGQGDADTQYFGPGTRLTVL.